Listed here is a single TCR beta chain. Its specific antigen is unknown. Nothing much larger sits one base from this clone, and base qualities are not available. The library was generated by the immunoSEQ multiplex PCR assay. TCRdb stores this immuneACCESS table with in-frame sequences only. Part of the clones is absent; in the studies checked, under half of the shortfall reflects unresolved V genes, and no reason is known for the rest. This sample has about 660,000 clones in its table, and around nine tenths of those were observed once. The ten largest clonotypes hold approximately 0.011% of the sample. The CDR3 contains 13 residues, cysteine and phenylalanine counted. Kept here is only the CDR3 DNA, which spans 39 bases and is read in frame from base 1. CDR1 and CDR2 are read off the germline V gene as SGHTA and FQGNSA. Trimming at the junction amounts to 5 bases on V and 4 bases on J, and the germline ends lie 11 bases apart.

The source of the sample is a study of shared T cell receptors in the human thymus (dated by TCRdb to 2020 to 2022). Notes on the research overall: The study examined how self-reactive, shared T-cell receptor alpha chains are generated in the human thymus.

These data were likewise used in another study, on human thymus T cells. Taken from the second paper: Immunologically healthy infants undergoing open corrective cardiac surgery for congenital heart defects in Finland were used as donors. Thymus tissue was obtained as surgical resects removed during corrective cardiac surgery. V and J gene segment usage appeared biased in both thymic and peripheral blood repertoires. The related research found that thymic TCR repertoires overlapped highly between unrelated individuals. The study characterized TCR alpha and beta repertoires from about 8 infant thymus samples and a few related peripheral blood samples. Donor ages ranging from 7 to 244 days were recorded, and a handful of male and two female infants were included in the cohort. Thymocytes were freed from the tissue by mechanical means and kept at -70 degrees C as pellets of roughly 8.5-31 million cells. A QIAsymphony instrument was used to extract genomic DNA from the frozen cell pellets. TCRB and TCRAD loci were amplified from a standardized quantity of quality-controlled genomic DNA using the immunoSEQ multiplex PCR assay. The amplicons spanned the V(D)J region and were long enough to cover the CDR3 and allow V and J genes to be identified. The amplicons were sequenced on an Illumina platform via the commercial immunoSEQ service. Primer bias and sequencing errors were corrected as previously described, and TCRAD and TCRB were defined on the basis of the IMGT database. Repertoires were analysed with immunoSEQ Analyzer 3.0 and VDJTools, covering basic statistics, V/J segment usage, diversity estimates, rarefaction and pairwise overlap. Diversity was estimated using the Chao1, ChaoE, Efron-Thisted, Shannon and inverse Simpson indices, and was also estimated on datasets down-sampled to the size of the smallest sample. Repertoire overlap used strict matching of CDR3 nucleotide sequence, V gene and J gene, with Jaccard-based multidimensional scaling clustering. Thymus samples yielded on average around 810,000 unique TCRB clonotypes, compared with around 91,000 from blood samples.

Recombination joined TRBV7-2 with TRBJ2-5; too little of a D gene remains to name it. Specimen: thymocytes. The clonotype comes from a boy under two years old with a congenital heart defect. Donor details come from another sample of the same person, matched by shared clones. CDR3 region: CASSTLRGETQYF. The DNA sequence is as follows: TGTGCCAGCAGCACCCTCAGAGGAGAGACCCAGTACTTC. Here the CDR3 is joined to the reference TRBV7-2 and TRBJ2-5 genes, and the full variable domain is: GAGVSQSPSNKVTEKGKDVELRCDPISGHTALYWYRQSLGQGLEFLIYFQGNSAPDKSGLPSDRFSAERTGGSVSTLTIQRTQQEDSAVYLCASSTLRGETQYFGPGTRLLVL.